Sequencing of this TCR beta chain was carried out in a study of a mutant IDH1 vaccine in newly diagnosed glioma. Sequencing was performed with immunoSEQ multiplex PCR; in TCRdb, only in-frame clones are kept and a portion is missing. Among roughly 54,000 clones listed, 84% were seen once. V lost 4 bases, J lost 2 bases, and 13 bases lay in between. The CDR3 runs to 14 residues. In germline, CDR1 is SGHNT, CDR2 YYREEE (reference sequence). Time point of the sample: week 35, safety follow-up. Each dose delivered 300 ug of mutant IDH1 20-mer peptide subcutaneously with imiquimod. With regard to this clone: Its antigen is not known.

This specimen was PBMCs, taken from a glioma patient whose treatment included an IDH1 peptide vaccine. The gene calls are TRBV5-4 and TRBJ2-7; D ambiguous. This TCR was sampled from a woman younger than 30 with glioma. CDR3 amino acids: CASSTELWAYEQYF. CDR3 sequence (DNA): TGTGCCAGCAGCACCGAGCTCTGGGCCTACGAGCAGTACTTC. The variable domain in full, with the rest retrieved from reference TRBV5-4 and TRBJ2-7, is ETGVTQSPTHLIKTRGQQVTLRCSSQSGHNTVSWYQQALGQGPQFIFQYYREEENGRGNFPPRFSGLQFPNYSSELNVNALELDDSALYLCASSTELWAYEQYFGPGTRLTVT.